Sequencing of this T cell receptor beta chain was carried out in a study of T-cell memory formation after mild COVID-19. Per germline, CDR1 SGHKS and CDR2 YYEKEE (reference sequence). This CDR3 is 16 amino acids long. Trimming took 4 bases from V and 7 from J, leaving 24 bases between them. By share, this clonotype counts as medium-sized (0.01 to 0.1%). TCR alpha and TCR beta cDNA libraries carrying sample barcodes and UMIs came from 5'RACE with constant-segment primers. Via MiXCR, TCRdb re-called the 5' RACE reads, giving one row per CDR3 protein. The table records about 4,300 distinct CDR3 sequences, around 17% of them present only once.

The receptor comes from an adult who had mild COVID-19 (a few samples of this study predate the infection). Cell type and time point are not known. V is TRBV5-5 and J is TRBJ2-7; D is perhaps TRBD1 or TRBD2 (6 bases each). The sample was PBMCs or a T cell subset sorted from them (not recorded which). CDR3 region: CASSLLRGLPTGEQYV. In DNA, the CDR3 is TGTGCCAGCAGCCTCCTCCGGGGACTTCCCACAGGGGAGCAGTACGTC.